The subject of this entry is one TCR beta chain. Which antigen it targets is not known. Base qualities are missing; no much larger clone stands one base away. The entry originates in a study of T cell responses to AZD1222 COVID-19 vaccine (dated by TCRdb to the early 2020s). A note on the overall study: AZD1222 recipients given second doses at about 4 weeks or at about 12 weeks were pooled, since spike-specific TCR depth and breadth were not found to differ between the two schedules. A total of 233 trial participants underwent TCR sequencing, of whom approximately 200 had received two doses of AZD1222 and approximately 25 had received two doses of the MenACWY control vaccine. Enrollment into the trials was organized by age into subgroups of 18-55, 56-69 and 70-plus years, and those subgroups contained about 160, 30 and 59 TCR-sequenced participants, respectively.

What the time point label conveys for this sample: baseline before first vaccination. The vaccinee samples were drawn from two UK trials, COV001 and COV002, one of which was a single-blind randomized controlled phase 2/3 trial testing AZD1222 (ChAdOx1 nCoV-19) in healthy adults. For TCRbeta chain sequencing, PBMC samples were collected from trial participants at day 0 and at day 28 after the second dose. Taken from cysteine to phenylalanine, the CDR3 has 14 residues. CDR3 DNA is the only sequence kept; it has 42 bases, read in frame from the first base. After removal of 4 bases from V and 6 bases from J, the junction retains 6 bases not matched to a gene. CDR1 and CDR2 are read off the germline V gene as MNHEY and SVGEGT. The CDR3 regions of human TCRbeta chains were subjected to immunosequencing. The study's processing was this. Repertoire TCRs were checked for matches against a reference library of SARS-CoV-2-specific TCRs that had been generated using the MIRA antigen-specificity platform. Breadth was defined as the fraction of unique TCRs that were SARS-CoV-2-associated, and depth was defined as the fraction of total T cells that were SARS-CoV-2-associated. Using the MIRA data, each spike-specific TCR was assigned both to the spike region to which the TCR was reactive and to a CD4 or CD8 class. Log10-transformed breadth and depth values were compared by one-way ANOVA with Sidak's multiple comparisons tests. The source is immuneACCESS, and TCRdb retained only in-frame sequences with V and J called. Part of the clones is not carried over; for the studies checked, unresolved V genes explain less than half of this, and the remainder is unexplained. D and trimming were read from the DNA, whereas the V and J calls and clone size are those reported in that table. The sample data list some 150,000 clones, and approximately 91% of these were observed just once. 1.5% to 2% of the sample is taken by the ten largest.

Summary of the overall study and its limitations: No day 14 peak-response samples were available, so repertoires were characterized only after the peak T cell response. Conclusions about previously exposed vaccinees are limited, since just five to seven AZD1222 recipients were seropositive for SARS-CoV-2 at baseline. Vaccine-associated CD4 TCRs spanned the whole spike protein, with dominant responses in regions 160-218 and 743-854. Most participants were white British and females outnumbered males, and the authors suggested that clonal diversity may have been underestimated. Reportedly, close to half of the unique spike-specific TCRs recognized epitopes lying outside the regions that are mutated in the B.1.351 and B.1.1.7 variants. A significant rise in spike-specific TCR breadth and depth was observed after two AZD1222 doses relative to day 0 and relative to MenACWY recipients. In the small 56-69-year group, the increase in depth fell short of significance, most likely because of low power.

The sequence came from an adult in good health. Recombination joined TRBV6-2 or TRBV6-3 with TRBJ2-7, with TRBD2 identical over 10 junction bases. This sample comprised peripheral blood, obtained on day 0 of AZD1222 vaccination. The CDR3 region has the sequence CASSLSGGATEQYF. The nucleotides are TGTGCCAGCAGTTTGAGCGGGGGGGCTACCGAGCAGTACTTC.